Here is one TCR beta chain with its context. The data stem from a study of blood T cell repertoires in COVID-19. Study in general: The samples span acute and convalescent COVID-19 from the United States, Italy and Spain. Sample material is recorded as cDNA or gDNA derived from T cells, B-cell-depleted T cells, or PBMCs.

As processed by the authors: Cell counts per sample came from amplifying reference gene primers. Measured with immunoSEQ multiplex PCR; TCRdb has only the in-frame clones, and not every one. V, J and clone size derive from that table, while D and trimming were established from the DNA sequence. The sample consists of roughly 140,000 clones, around 80% of them appearing once. The CDR3 is made up of 12 amino acids. Germline lookup yields CDR1 GTSNPN and CDR2 SVGIG (reference sequence). The V end was cut by 2 bases, the J end by 8 bases, with 9 bases between. The sequenced sample was peripheral blood. The rearrangement joins TRBV30 to TRBJ1-4; D remains unclear. This sequence originates from a woman aged 45-60 years with acute or convalescent COVID-19. The CDR3 here is CAWSRGGEKLFF. The CDR3 nucleotides read TGTGCCTGGAGTCGGGGAGGGGAAAAACTGTTTTTT.